This TCR beta chain was sequenced in a study of blood T cell repertoires in COVID-19. Study overall: Sample material is recorded as cDNA or gDNA derived from T cells, B-cell-depleted T cells, or PBMCs.

The repertoire was sequenced with immunoSEQ multiplex PCR; TCRdb's copy has only in-frame clones and lacks some. This sample has 70,000 or so clones, with about 80% found just once. The junction had 3 bases not matched to a gene; V was cut back by 5 bases and J by 3 bases. The CDR3 is 14 amino acids. Germline CDR1 is SGHDT and CDR2 is YYEEEE. The genes are TRBV5-6 and TRBJ2-3; TRBD1 matches at 10 bases. This receptor was identified in a woman aged 65 to 85 with acute or convalescent COVID-19. Sequencing was performed on peripheral blood. This CDR3 is CASSPGQGTDTQYF. Written as DNA, the CDR3 is TGTGCCAGCAGTCCGGGACAGGGGACAGATACGCAGTATTTT.